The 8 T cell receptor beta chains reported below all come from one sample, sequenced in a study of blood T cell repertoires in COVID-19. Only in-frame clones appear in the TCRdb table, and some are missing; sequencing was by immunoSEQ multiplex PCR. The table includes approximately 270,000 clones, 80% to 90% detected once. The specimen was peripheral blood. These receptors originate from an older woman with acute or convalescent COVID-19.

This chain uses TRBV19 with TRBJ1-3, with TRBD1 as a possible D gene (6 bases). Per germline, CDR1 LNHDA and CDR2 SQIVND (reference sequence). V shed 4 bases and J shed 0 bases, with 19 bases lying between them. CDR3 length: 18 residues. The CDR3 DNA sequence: TGTGCCAGTAGTACCACGACCAACAGGGCCGGCTCTGGAAACACCATATATTTT. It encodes CASSTTTNRAGSGNTIYF.

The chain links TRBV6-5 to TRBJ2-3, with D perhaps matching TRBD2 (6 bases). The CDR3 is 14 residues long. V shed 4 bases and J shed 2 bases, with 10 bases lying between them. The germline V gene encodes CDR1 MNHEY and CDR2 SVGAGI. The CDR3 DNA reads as TGTGCCAGCAGTTGGGGGGAATTCACAGATACGCAGTATTTT. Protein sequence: CASSWGEFTDTQYF.

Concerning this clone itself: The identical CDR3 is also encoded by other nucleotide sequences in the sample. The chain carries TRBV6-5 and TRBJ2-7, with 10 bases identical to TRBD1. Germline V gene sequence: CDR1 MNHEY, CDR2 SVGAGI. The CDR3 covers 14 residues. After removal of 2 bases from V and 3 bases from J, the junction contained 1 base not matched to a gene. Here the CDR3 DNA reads TGTGCCAGCAGTTACCGGGACAGGGGCTACGAGCAGTACTTC. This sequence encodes CASSYRDRGYEQYF.

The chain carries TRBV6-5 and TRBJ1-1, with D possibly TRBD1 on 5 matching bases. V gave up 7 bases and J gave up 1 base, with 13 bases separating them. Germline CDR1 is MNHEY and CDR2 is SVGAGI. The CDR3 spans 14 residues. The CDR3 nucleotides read TGTGCCAGCACCCGGGACTGGTCGAACACTGAAGCTTTCTTT. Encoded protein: CASTRDWSNTEAFF.

The CDR3 region has the DNA TGTGCCAGCAGCCTATTCCCGGGACAGGGAGGAGAGCAGTACTTC. Amino acid sequence: CASSLFPGQGGEQYF. The chain is built from TRBV2 and TRBJ2-7; TRBD1 agrees at 9 bases. Germline V gene sequence: CDR1 SNHLY, CDR2 FYNNEI. V lost 6 bases to trimming and J lost 7 bases; unmatched junction nucleotides: 13. The CDR3 is 15 residues long.

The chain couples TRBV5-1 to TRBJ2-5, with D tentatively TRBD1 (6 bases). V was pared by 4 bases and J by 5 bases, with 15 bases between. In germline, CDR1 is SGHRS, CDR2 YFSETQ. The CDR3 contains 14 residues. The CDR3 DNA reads TGCGCCAGCAGCAGATGGGGGCGAGAGGAGACCCAGTACTTC. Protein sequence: CASSRWGREETQYF.

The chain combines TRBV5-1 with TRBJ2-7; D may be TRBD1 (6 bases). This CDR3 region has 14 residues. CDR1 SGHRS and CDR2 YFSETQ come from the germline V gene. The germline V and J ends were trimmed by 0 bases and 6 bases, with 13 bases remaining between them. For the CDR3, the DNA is TGCGCCAGCAGCTTGGGACAGAGGGGGAGCGAGCAGTACTTC. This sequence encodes CASSLGQRGSEQYF.

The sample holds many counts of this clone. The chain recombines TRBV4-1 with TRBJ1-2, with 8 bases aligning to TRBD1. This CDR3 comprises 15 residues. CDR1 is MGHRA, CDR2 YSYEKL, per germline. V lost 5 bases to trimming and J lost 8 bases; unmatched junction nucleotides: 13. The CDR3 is CASSSPQGASRGYTF. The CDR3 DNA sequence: TGCGCCAGCAGCTCACCGCAGGGGGCCTCTAGAGGCTACACCTTC.